This TCR beta chain was identified during a study of blood T cell repertoires in COVID-19. As for the study in general: The origin of the acute and convalescent COVID-19 samples was the United States, Italy and Spain.

The CDR3 is 19 amino acids. The ends lost 0 bases at V and 6 bases at J; junction bases unmatched: 17. CDR1 and CDR2 from the germline V gene are SEHNR and FQNEAQ (reference sequence). The authors' processing: Reference gene primer amplification gave estimated nucleated cell counts. Assay used: immunoSEQ multiplex PCR; TCRdb lists only in-frame clones, some missing. The V and J calls and the clone size are those of that table, but D and trimming were determined from the DNA. The sample holds under 250,000 clones, around 81% seen once. This TCR was recovered from a middle-aged man with active or convalescent COVID-19. The V call is TRBV7-9, the J call TRBJ2-5, with 9 bases that match TRBD2. Sequenced: peripheral blood. The CDR3 reads CASSLAGVSGGRLLKTQYF. CDR3 nucleotides: TGTGCCAGCAGCTTAGCGGGAGTTAGCGGGGGCCGCCTTTTAAAGACCCAGTACTTC.